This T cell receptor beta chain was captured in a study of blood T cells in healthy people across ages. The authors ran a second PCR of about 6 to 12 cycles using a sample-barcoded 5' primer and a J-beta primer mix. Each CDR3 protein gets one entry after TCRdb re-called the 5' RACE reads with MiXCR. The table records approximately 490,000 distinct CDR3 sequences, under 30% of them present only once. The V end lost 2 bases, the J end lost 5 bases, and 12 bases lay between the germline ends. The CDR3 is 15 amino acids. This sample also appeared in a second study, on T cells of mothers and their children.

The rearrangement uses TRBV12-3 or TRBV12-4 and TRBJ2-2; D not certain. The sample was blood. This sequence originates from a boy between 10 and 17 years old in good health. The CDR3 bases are TGTGCCAGCAGTTTAACACATCCTCGGACCGGGGAGCTGTTTTTT. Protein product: CASSLTHPRTGELFF.